Listed below are T cell receptor beta chains from one sample, sequenced in a study of pediatric ulcerative colitis. Clones were read by immunoSEQ multiplex PCR, and TCRdb kept only the in-frame ones, dropping some. Found here are roughly 54,000 clones, 75% to 90% of them singletons; the top ten hold about 1.5%. The sequencing input was blood. All receptors derive from a boy between 10 and 17 years old who was a control in a study of pediatric ulcerative colitis. Each CDR3 is given with its conserved first and last residue. Fields, in order: clone size, D gene, J gene, CDR3 length, V gene, CDR3 DNA, CDR3 protein. A D gene is named only where the DNA matches it firmly. The size field is filled for only some rows; it gives once, few, many or a size class.

clone_size: once
d_call: TRBD2
j_call: TRBJ2-7
cdr3_length: 14
v_call: TRBV6-4
cdr3_nt: TGTGCCAGCAGTGACGTAGCGGGAGGTTACGAGCAGTACTTC
cdr3_aa: CASSDVAGGYEQYF

clone_size: NA
d_call: TRBD1
j_call: TRBJ1-4
cdr3_length: 15
v_call: TRBV5-1
cdr3_nt: TGCGCCAGCAGCCTAAGGACAGGGGGGAATGAAAAACTGTTTTTT
cdr3_aa: CASSLRTGGNEKLFF

clone_size: NA
d_call: NA
j_call: TRBJ1-1
cdr3_length: 14
v_call: TRBV7-8
cdr3_nt: TGTGCCAGCAGCTTAGGGGTCATGAACACTGAAGCTTTCTTT
cdr3_aa: CASSLGVMNTEAFF

clone_size: once
d_call: NA
j_call: TRBJ1-5
cdr3_length: 17
v_call: TRBV15
cdr3_nt: TGTGCCACCAGCGGATCTTACGGGGGAAATAGCAATCAGCCCCAGCATTTT
cdr3_aa: CATSGSYGGNSNQPQHF

clone_size: NA
d_call: TRBD2
j_call: TRBJ2-3
cdr3_length: 15
v_call: TRBV6-1
cdr3_nt: TGTGCCAGCAGTATGGACCGGGGGGGGGCAGATACGCAGTATTTT
cdr3_aa: CASSMDRGGADTQYF

clone_size: NA
d_call: TRBD1
j_call: TRBJ2-7
cdr3_length: 15
v_call: TRBV19
cdr3_nt: TGTGCCAGTAGTATATCTGGACAGGGGTTCTACGAGCAGTACTTC
cdr3_aa: CASSISGQGFYEQYF

clone_size: NA
d_call: NA
j_call: TRBJ1-4
cdr3_length: 17
v_call: TRBV4-2
cdr3_nt: TGTGCCAGCAGCCAAGAAGTGGCGGCCAGAGTGTTCGAAAAACTGTTTTTT
cdr3_aa: CASSQEVAARVFEKLFF

clone_size: NA
d_call: NA
j_call: TRBJ2-3
cdr3_length: 15
v_call: TRBV15
cdr3_nt: TGTGCCACCAGCAGAGATCGGGCCCGAACAGATACGCAGTATTTT
cdr3_aa: CATSRDRARTDTQYF

clone_size: NA
d_call: TRBD2
j_call: TRBJ2-7
cdr3_length: 15
v_call: TRBV7-2
cdr3_nt: TGTGCCAGCAGCTTCGACGCTAGCGGGAGTTACGAGCAGTACTTC
cdr3_aa: CASSFDASGSYEQYF

clone_size: NA
d_call: TRBD1
j_call: TRBJ1-1
cdr3_length: 16
v_call: TRBV28
cdr3_nt: TGTGCCAGCAGTCTACGCGACAGGGCGGCTGGCACTGAAGCTTTCTTT
cdr3_aa: CASSLRDRAAGTEAFF